Shown below are 27 T cell receptor beta chains from a single sample sequenced in a study of T cell responses to AZD1222 COVID-19 vaccine. Method: immunoSEQ multiplex PCR; TCRdb's copy keeps in-frame clones and lacks some. The sample lists 150,000 to 200,000 clones, about 94% occurring once. The sequencing here drew on peripheral blood, taken on day 0 of AZD1222 vaccination. These receptor sequences come from an adult in good health.

This chain links TRBV9 with TRBJ1-2; D perhaps matches TRBD1 (6 bases). Trimming removed 0 bases from V and 8 bases from J, with 14 bases in between. Germline-derived CDR1 and CDR2 are SGDLS and YYNGEE. The CDR3 has 14 amino acids. Here the CDR3 DNA reads TGTGCCAGCAGCGTAGAGGGCAGGGGAGACGGCTACACCTTC. It yields the protein CASSVEGRGDGYTF.

V usage is TRBV6-5 and J usage is TRBJ1-1; 7 nucleotides match TRBD1. CDR1 and CDR2 from the germline V gene are MNHEY and SVGAGI. The junction had 3 bases not matched to a gene; V was cut back by 5 bases and J by 0 bases. The CDR3 spans 14 residues. CDR3: CASSLDRVNTEAFF. The CDR3 coding sequence is TGTGCCAGCAGTCTTGACAGGGTGAACACTGAAGCTTTCTTT.

The J gene is TRBJ1-5, the V gene TRBV19; 9 nucleotides agree with TRBD1. The germline V gene has CDR1 LNHDA and CDR2 SQIVND (reference sequence). V was clipped by 2 bases and J by 5 bases; unmatched bases: 7. This CDR3 region has 16 residues. CDR3 sequence (DNA): TGTGCCAGTAGTATAAGAGCGGGACAGGGTTATCAGCCCCAGCATTTT. This translates into CASSIRAGQGYQPQHF.

The rearrangement uses TRBV28 and TRBJ1-4, with D unresolved. The CDR3 extends over 15 amino acids. Per germline, CDR1 MDHEN and CDR2 SYDVKM. V was pared by 2 bases and J by 8 bases, with 15 bases between. The CDR3 nucleotides read TGTGCCAGCAGTTTAGGGCAGGCCCCGCTGGAAAAACTGTTTTTT. Translating gives CASSLGQAPLEKLFF.

The CDR3 here is CASSLRGQGFGRELFF. The CDR3 DNA reads as TGTGCCAGCAGCTTACGCGGACAGGGCTTCGGTAGGGAGCTGTTTTTT. The chain has TRBV11-2 and TRBJ2-2; 8 bases match TRBD1. The CDR3 is 16 amino acids. Germline trimming cut 2 bases from V and 9 bases from J; bases unmatched to any gene: 11. CDR1 and CDR2 (germline): SGHAT, FQNNGV.

The chain links TRBV4-1 to TRBJ2-1; 9 bases fit TRBD1. This CDR3 contains 16 residues. The germline gives CDR1 MGHRA, CDR2 YSYEKL. V dropped 4 bases and J dropped 4; count of bases not matched to a gene: 8. The CDR3 spells CASSPPPTGGYNEQFF. CDR3 nucleotides: TGCGCCAGCAGCCCTCCCCCGACAGGGGGGTACAATGAGCAGTTCTTC.

The chain links TRBV4-1 to TRBJ2-1; 12 bases are a match to TRBD2. Germline V lookup: CDR1 MGHRA, CDR2 YSYEKL. The CDR3 length is 17 residues. The junction had 7 bases not matched to a gene; V was cut back by 1 base and J by 6 bases. The CDR3: CASSQVVLAGGFNEQFF. The CDR3 DNA sequence: TGCGCCAGCAGCCAAGTGGTACTAGCGGGAGGATTCAATGAGCAGTTCTTC.

A few counts support this clone. The rearrangement joins TRBV18 to TRBJ2-7; TRBD1 matches at 7 bases. Germline CDR1 is KGHSH and CDR2 is LQKENI. Germline trimming cut 3 bases from V and 3 bases from J; bases unmatched to any gene: 5. The CDR3 runs to 14 residues. The CDR3 bases are TGTGCCAGCTCACCGCGACAGGGAAGCTACGAGCAGTACTTC. Translated, it gives CASSPRQGSYEQYF.

The chain employs TRBV5-6 and TRBJ1-3, with D perhaps matching TRBD1 (5 bases). The CDR3 has 14 residues. Trimming cost V 2 bases and J 3 bases, with 9 bases left between them. Looked up from germline, CDR1 is SGHDT and CDR2 is YYEEEE. The CDR3 sequence is CASSFGQDGNTIYF. CDR3 nucleotides: TGTGCCAGCAGCTTCGGACAAGATGGAAACACCATATATTTT.

DNA of the CDR3: TGTGCCAGTAGTCCCCAGGGGACTAGTCTTCAGTATTTT. Translated, it gives CASSPQGTSLQYF. The V and J genes are TRBV19 and TRBJ2-3, with TRBD2 matching 8 bases. Germline V lookup: CDR1 LNHDA, CDR2 SQIVND (reference sequence). CDR3 length equals 13 residues. With 5 bases clipped from V and 12 bases from J, the junction kept 10 bases outside the gene matches.

The chain couples TRBV9 to TRBJ2-2, with D possibly being TRBD1 or TRBD2 (5 bases each). Germline V lookup: CDR1 SGDLS, CDR2 YYNGEE. V lost 6 bases and J 3 bases, leaving 18 bases between the germline ends. This CDR3 is built from 16 residues. CDR3 nucleotides: TGTGCCAGCACCAAGAACGGGGACGTGGACACCGGGGAGCTGTTTTTT. Its translation is CASTKNGDVDTGELFF.

The chain employs TRBV3-1 (or the pseudogene TRBV3-2) and TRBJ2-3; a possible D gene is TRBD2 (6 bases). Germline CDR1 is LGHDT and CDR2 is YNNKEL (reference sequence). The CDR3 runs 14 residues. V was cut by 4 bases and J by 3 bases, with 11 bases left in between. CDR3 in DNA: TGTGCCAGCAGCCTTCCCGGGAGAACAGATACGCAGTATTTT. It is translated as CASSLPGRTDTQYF.

J is TRBJ2-2 and V is TRBV24-1; D possibly corresponds to TRBD2 (6 bases). The CDR3 totals 15 residues. CDR1 KGHDR and CDR2 SFDVKD come from the germline V gene. Trimming pared 1 base from V and 5 bases from J, leaving 10 bases between. The CDR3 bases are TGTGCCACCAGTGATTTCCGGGACTTAACCGGGGAGCTGTTTTTT. Translation gives CATSDFRDLTGELFF.

V and J are TRBV19 and TRBJ1-1; tentatively, D is TRBD1 (6 bases). This CDR3 comprises 14 residues. Trimming shortened V by 4 bases and J by 3 bases, and 12 bases separated the two germline ends. Germline loops: CDR1 LNHDA, CDR2 SQIVND (reference sequence). The CDR3 region has the DNA TGTGCCAGTAGTACAAGACAGGTCTACACTGAAGCTTTCTTT. Translation: CASSTRQVYTEAFF.

The V gene is TRBV7-9, the J gene TRBJ1-1, with D tentatively TRBD1 (6 bases). Trimming pared 5 bases from V and 7 bases from J, leaving 17 bases between. The CDR3 consists of 14 residues. Per the germline V gene, CDR1 is SEHNR and CDR2 is FQNEAQ (reference sequence). The CDR3 loop is CASSAAGGPDEAFF. The CDR3 DNA reads as TGTGCCAGCAGCGCCGCGGGGGGGCCTGATGAAGCTTTCTTT. The complete variable domain, with remaining parts taken from reference TRBV7-9 and TRBJ1-1, reads DTGVSQNPRHKITKRGQNVTFRCDPISEHNRLYWYRQTLGQGPEFLTYFQNEAQLEKSRLLSDRFSAERPKGSFSTLEIQRTEQGDSAMYLCASSAAGGPDEAFFGQGTRLTVV.

Only one count was recorded for this clone. V is TRBV7-9 and J is TRBJ2-3; TRBD2 agrees at 9 bases. This CDR3 has 19 amino acids. Germline V gene sequence: CDR1 SEHNR, CDR2 FQNEAQ (reference sequence). J gave up 0 bases and V 5 bases, and 15 bases lay outside the gene matches. CDR3 in amino acids: CASSRPTSGGPSSTDTQYF. Here the CDR3 DNA reads TGTGCCAGCAGCCGTCCGACTAGCGGAGGACCGTCTAGCACAGATACGCAGTATTTT.

This chain joins TRBV6-5 and TRBJ1-4; possibly TRBD1 for D (6 bases). V was pared by 6 bases and J by 2 bases, with 10 bases between. This CDR3 spans 14 amino acids. Germline assignment: CDR1 MNHEY and CDR2 SVGAGI. CDR3 DNA: TGTGCCAGCAGACTGGGGGCGACTAATGAAAAACTGTTTTTT. This translates into CASRLGATNEKLFF.

The rearrangement links TRBV28 to TRBJ1-6, with D tentatively TRBD1 (5 bases). Germline V gene sequence: CDR1 MDHEN, CDR2 SYDVKM. CDR3 length equals 15 residues. The germline V and J ends were trimmed by 7 bases and 4 bases, with 14 bases remaining between them. The CDR3 bases are TGTGCCAGCAAGGGGCAGAGTAGTTATAATTCACCCCTCCACTTT. Amino acid sequence: CASKGQSSYNSPLHF.

The J gene is TRBJ2-2, the V gene TRBV27; D might be TRBD1 or TRBD2, each matching 5 bases. The CDR3 sequence is 14 residues long. The germline gives CDR1 MNHEY, CDR2 SMNVEV (reference sequence). V was cut by 8 bases and J by 7 bases, with 17 bases left in between. The DNA of the CDR3 is TGTGCCAGCGGAGTGAGGGGAGCAATCGGGGAGCTGTTTTTT. This gives the protein CASGVRGAIGELFF.

The chain couples TRBV7-8 to TRBJ2-7; tentatively, D is TRBD1 or TRBD2 (5 bases each). Per germline, CDR1 SGHVS and CDR2 FQNEAQ. V lost 0 bases and J lost 0, with 9 bases in between. This CDR3 is built from 15 residues. The CDR3 DNA reads TGTGCCAGCAGCTTAGCCCGGGACGGCTCCTACGAGCAGTACTTC. Protein: CASSLARDGSYEQYF.

The J gene is TRBJ2-7, the V gene TRBV6-9; no clear D. From germline, CDR1 is MNHGY and CDR2 SVAAGI. This CDR3 is 11 amino acids long. The V gene lost 10 bases and the J gene lost 9 bases, with 16 bases spanning the gap. The CDR3 protein is CANRPPGSQYF. The DNA of the CDR3 is TGTGCCAACCGACCCCCCGGTTCGCAGTACTTC.

The CDR3 nucleotides read TGCAGCGCCCAGGGGAGGAACAATGAGCAGTTCTTC. This encodes CSAQGRNNEQFF. The chain combines TRBV29-1 with TRBJ2-1; D is possibly TRBD1 or TRBD2 (6 bases each). The CDR3 totals 12 residues. Deletions cut 7 bases from V and 5 bases from J, with 12 bases between. The germline V gene has CDR1 SQVTM and CDR2 ANQGSEA.

The rearrangement links TRBV7-2 to TRBJ2-2, with a tentative D call TRBD1 (5 bases). V gave up 1 base and J gave up 5 bases, with 14 bases separating them. The CDR3 covers 16 residues. From germline, CDR1 is SGHTA and CDR2 FQGNSA. CDR3 bases: TGTGCCAGCAGCTTAGAGGGGCCCGGGTTGACCGGGGAGCTGTTTTTT. Translating it yields CASSLEGPGLTGELFF. The full variable domain, in which reference TRBV7-2 and TRBJ2-2 provide the parts outside the CDR3, is GAGVSQSPSNKVTEKGKDVELRCDPISGHTALYWYRQSLGQGLEFLIYFQGNSAPDKSGLPSDRFSAERTGGSVSTLTIQRTQQEDSAVYLCASSLEGPGLTGELFFGEGSRLTVL.

The chain has TRBV29-1 and TRBJ1-1; D call uncertain. The CDR3 is 13 amino acids. Trimming pared 3 bases from V and 5 bases from J, leaving 13 bases between. The germline CDR1 and CDR2 sequences are SQVTM and ANQGSEA. Written as DNA, the CDR3 is TGCAGCGTTGAGGGCGGGTTGGGTACTGAAGCTTTCTTT. It yields the protein CSVEGGLGTEAFF.

This chain uses TRBV5-4 with TRBJ2-1, with D maybe TRBD2 (5 bases). V was pared by 1 base and J by 5 bases, with 13 bases between. The CDR3 consists of 15 residues. Germline lookup yields CDR1 SGHNT and CDR2 YYREEE (reference sequence). The CDR3, as DNA: TGTGCCAGCAGCTTGCAAAGCGGCTGGAACAATGAGCAGTTCTTC. This gives the protein CASSLQSGWNNEQFF.

The chain links TRBV10-3 to TRBJ1-2; 12 bases align to TRBD1. This CDR3 has 16 residues. J lost 7 bases, V lost 6 bases, and 12 bases had no gene match. Germline loops: CDR1 ENHRY, CDR2 SYGVKD. The CDR3 DNA reads as TGTGCCATCAGACCCACCGGGACAGGGGGCAAGGTTGGCTACACCTTC. Translation gives CAIRPTGTGGKVGYTF.

This clone is a singleton in its sample. The chain is built from TRBV13 and TRBJ1-1; no clear D. This CDR3 has 14 amino acids. CDR1 PRHDT and CDR2 FYEKMQ come from the germline V gene (reference sequence). Trimming cost V 1 base and J 6 bases, with 12 bases left between them. CDR3 in DNA: TGTGCCAGCAGCTTAGTAGGTGGGATCCCTGAAGCTTTCTTT. It yields the protein CASSLVGGIPEAFF.